The rows below give T cell receptor beta chains drawn from one sample of a study of T cells in Graves' hyperthyroidism and ophthalmopathy. A single record per CDR3 protein comes from TCRdb applying MiXCR to the multiplex PCR reads. This table has more than 650,000 distinct CDR3 sequences, around 15% appearing once. The sample consisted of blood. The receptor source for this set is a young woman with Graves' hyperthyroidism. Each CDR3 is given without its conserved first and last residue.

V gene	CDR3 protein
TRBV20-1	SARRVLAGGPSEQF
TRBV9	ASSVSPSGTYEQY
TRBV6-2/TRBV6-3	ASIGTGAYNEQY
TRBV5-6	ASSLQTIAGGPGELF
TRBV20-1	SARVPQGRETQY
TRBV7-9	ASSPAGGTYNGQF
TRBV19	ASSIGPPGQGPYEQY
TRBV28	ASSLGARQGGNEQF
TRBV29-1	SVEDGVEQY
TRBV10-1	ASSESSAGGTYEQF
TRBV18	ASSPKDGYYGYT
TRBV7-9	ASSLRTSAYEQY
TRBV28	ASSLPRQGSDEQY
TRBV11-2	ASSAIGKTSGRVYEQY
TRBV9	ASSVEGGHSYEQY
TRBV11-3	ASSLSAWGLAGGNNEQF
TRBV12-3/TRBV12-4	ASSSQGPRYPGANVLT
TRBV6-5	ASSYRLPGQNLYEQY
TRBV3-1	ASSRSGTRTF
TRBV20-1	SASVRAGNTIY
TRBV20-1	SATKTGQETQY
TRBV7-9	ASSPLAVGSGEQF
TRBV20-1	SAAPHALDPAGADTQY
TRBV5-5	ASSLALFEKLF
TRBV29-1	SVVPQGGTYEQY
TRBV10-1	ASSEFRGGEAF
TRBV28	ASSLQGKGGEKLF
TRBV11-2	ASSPGLGYEQY
TRBV4-1	ASSLDGGPYIEKLF
TRBV29-1	SVFLAESSYEQY
TRBV4-1	ASSQPTGGLLSTDTQY
TRBV28	ASSASLPYEQY
TRBV7-8	ASSLEGAPQY
TRBV29-1	SVAVGRKSYEQY
TRBV11-3	ASSSGTGVGEQY
TRBV7-9	ASSQPGLAAGKGEQF
TRBV18	ASSPQLQQGNTEAF
TRBV27	ASSTLAGASTDTQY
TRBV6-2/TRBV6-3	ASSSRTGTVNTEAF
TRBV19	ASSKARGNTEAF
TRBV29-1	SVEMRGPTSTGELF
TRBV4-3	ASSQEAYTDTQY
TRBV18	ASSLVQGSSYNEQF
TRBV5-6	ASSLDRYESYGYT
TRBV30	AWSATTDGRVSTDTQY
TRBV24-1	ATSEPTVFSWETQY
TRBV20-1	SARDTSGRWVYNEQF
TRBV6-1	ASSLSDSFLVGYT
TRBV30	AWSQQRPGTGYRDTQY
TRBV28	ASSSPTGPGANVLT
TRBV10-3	AISEQDGDNEQF
TRBV6-1	ATAAGEAVLEQF
TRBV11-2	ASSLGVLAAYTDTQY
TRBV29-1	SLRSEQY
TRBV4-3	ASSQESDSSTFYEQY
TRBV2	ASSPWGRGRGSEAF
TRBV20-1	SARGGRARRYEQY
TRBV27	ASRIGQRTPLH
TRBV20-1	SPSRYRLAGALSTDTQY